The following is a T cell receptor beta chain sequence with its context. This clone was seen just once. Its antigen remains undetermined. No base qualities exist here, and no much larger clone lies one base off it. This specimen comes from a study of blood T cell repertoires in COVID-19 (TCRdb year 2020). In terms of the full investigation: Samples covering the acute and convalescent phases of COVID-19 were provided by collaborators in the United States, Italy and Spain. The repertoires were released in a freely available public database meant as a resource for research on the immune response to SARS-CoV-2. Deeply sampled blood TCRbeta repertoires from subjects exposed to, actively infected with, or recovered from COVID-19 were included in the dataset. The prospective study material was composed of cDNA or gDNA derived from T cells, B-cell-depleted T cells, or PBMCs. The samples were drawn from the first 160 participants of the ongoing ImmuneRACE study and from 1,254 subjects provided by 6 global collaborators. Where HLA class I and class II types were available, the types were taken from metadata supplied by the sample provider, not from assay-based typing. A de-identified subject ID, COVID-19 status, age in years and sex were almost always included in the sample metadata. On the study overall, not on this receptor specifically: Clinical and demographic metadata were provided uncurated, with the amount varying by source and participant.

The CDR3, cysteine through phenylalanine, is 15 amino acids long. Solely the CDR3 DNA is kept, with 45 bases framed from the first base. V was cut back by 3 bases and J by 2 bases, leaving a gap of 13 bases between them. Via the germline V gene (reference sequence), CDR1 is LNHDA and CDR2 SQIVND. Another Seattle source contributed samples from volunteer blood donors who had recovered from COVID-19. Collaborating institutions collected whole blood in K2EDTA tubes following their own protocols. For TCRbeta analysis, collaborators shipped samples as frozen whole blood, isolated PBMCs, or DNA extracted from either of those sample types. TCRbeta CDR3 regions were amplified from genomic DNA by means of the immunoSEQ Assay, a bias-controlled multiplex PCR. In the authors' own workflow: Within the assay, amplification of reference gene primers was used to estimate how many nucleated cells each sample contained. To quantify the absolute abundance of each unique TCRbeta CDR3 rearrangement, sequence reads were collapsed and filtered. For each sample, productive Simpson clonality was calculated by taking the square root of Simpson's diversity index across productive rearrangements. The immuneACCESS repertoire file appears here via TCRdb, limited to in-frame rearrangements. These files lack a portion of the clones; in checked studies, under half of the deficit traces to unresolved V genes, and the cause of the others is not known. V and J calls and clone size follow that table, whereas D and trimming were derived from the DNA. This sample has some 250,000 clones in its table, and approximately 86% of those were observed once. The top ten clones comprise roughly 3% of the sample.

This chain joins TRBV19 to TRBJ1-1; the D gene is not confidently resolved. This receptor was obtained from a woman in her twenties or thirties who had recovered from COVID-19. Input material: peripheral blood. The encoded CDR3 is CASSIDVARNTEAFF. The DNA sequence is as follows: TGTGCCAGTAGTATTGATGTGGCTCGTAACACTGAAGCTTTCTTT.